The 3 T cell receptor beta chains reported below all come from one sample, sequenced in a study of T cell changes during pregnancy in multiple sclerosis. Sequencing was performed with immunoSEQ multiplex PCR; in TCRdb, only in-frame clones are kept and a portion is missing. The table records approximately 48,000 clones, about 94% of them present only once. This specimen consisted of CD4+ T cells from peripheral blood mononuclear cells, obtained after pregnancy. These receptors came from a female donor with multiple sclerosis, enrolled in a pregnancy study.

The chain couples TRBV7-8 to TRBJ2-5; a weak D match, TRBD2 (7 bases). This CDR3 contains 20 residues. Germline V gene lookup returns CDR1 SGHVS and CDR2 FQNEAQ. Trimming left V 0 bases short and J 4 bases short, with 27 bases between. CDR3 DNA sequence: TGTGCCAGCAGCTTAGCGCGATTTTTTAGGGGGGGGTCCTCGCGAGAGACCCAGTACTTC. This sequence encodes CASSLARFFRGGSSRETQYF.

The V gene is TRBV7-7, the J gene TRBJ2-7; 9 bases fit TRBD1. With V trimmed by 5 bases and J by 7 bases, 6 bases remained unmatched. Germline V lookup: CDR1 SSHAT, CDR2 FNYEAQ (reference sequence). The CDR3 totals 13 residues. The CDR3 region has the DNA TGTGCCAGCAGCCCGGGACAGGGTGGTGAGCAGTACTTC. This codes for CASSPGQGGEQYF. Supplemented by reference TRBV7-7 and TRBJ2-7, the full variable domain reads GAGVSQSPRYKVTKRGQDVTLRCDPISSHATLYWYQQALGQGPEFLTYFNYEAQPDKSGLPSDRFSAERPEGSISTLTIQRTEQRDSAMYRCASSPGQGGEQYFGPGTRLTVT.

The genes are TRBV15 and TRBJ2-3, with unresolved D. V was trimmed by 1 base and J by 1 base, leaving 6 bases between them. Looked up from germline, CDR1 is LNHNV and CDR2 is YYDKDF (reference sequence). This CDR3 is built from 14 residues. As DNA, the CDR3 is TGTGCCACCAGCAGAGGCCCGGGCACAGATACGCAGTATTTT. This sequence encodes CATSRGPGTDTQYF.